The sequence of this T cell receptor beta chain was determined in a study of T cells after yellow fever vaccination. Notes on the study in general: CD4 and CD8 compartments shared a small share of clonotypes, likely from convergent recombination.

To note about this clonotype: What it recognizes is unknown.

The CDR3 covers 18 residues. Between the trimmed V and J ends, which lost 0 bases and 8 bases, there was a span of 20 bases. Germline lookup yields CDR1 LGHNA and CDR2 YSLEER. TCRdb reprocessed the 5' RACE reads with MiXCR, giving one entry per CDR3 protein. The data show over 300,000 distinct CDR3 sequences, roughly 4% seen once. The clonotype originates from a man aged 18 to 35 who received the YFV17D yellow fever vaccine. The chain carries TRBV4-3 and TRBJ1-6; D might be TRBD1 (6 bases). The material was PBMCs, obtained on the day of the yellow fever booster vaccination. In nucleotides, the CDR3 is TGCGCCAGCAGCCAAGAAGTGTATGGACAGATACCAGATTCACCCCTCCACTTT. As protein: CASSQEVYGQIPDSPLHF.